This TCR beta chain comes out of a study of neurological immune-mediated disorders. The overall study: About 90% of the roughly 35 multiple sclerosis patients had relapsing-remitting disease; 3 had secondary progressive. Study observations and caveats: It was HTLV-1-associated myelopathy that showed the most TCR clonal expansion, while multiple sclerosis showed the least, falling below healthy controls. For the multiple sclerosis repertoire cluster, an association with any clinical or MRI feature was absent.

A single run covered 15-18 subjects with over 200 million TCR-beta sequences. One entry per CDR3 protein results from TCRdb running MiXCR on the 5' RACE reads. Altogether roughly 20,000 distinct CDR3 sequences are present, roughly 17% being singletons, with the ten largest covering roughly 7%. From germline, CDR1 is SEHNR and CDR2 FQNEAQ (reference sequence). V was clipped by 5 bases and J by 0 bases, with 11 bases between them. There are 15 residues in the CDR3. This clonotype was seen repeatedly, ten times or more. As yet, its antigen is unknown. Sequencing was performed on CD8+ T cells from blood. The sequence was collected from a young woman with multiple sclerosis. This chain uses TRBV7-9 with TRBJ2-1; TRBD1 is a possible D gene (5 bases). The CDR3 sequence: CASSPQASSYNEQFF. CDR3 coding DNA: TGTGCCAGCAGCCCACAGGCGAGCTCCTACAATGAGCAGTTCTTC.